This TCR beta chain was observed in a study of control samples from healthy donors and cancer patients. Germline CDR1 LGHDT, CDR2 YNNKEL (reference sequence). This CDR3 contains 16 residues. V shed 0 bases, J shed 6 bases, and the junction held 4 bases outside the gene matches. Measured with immunoSEQ multiplex PCR; TCRdb has only the in-frame clones, and not every one. The profile covers about 95,000 clones, with 70% to 90% appearing a single time and roughly 19% taken by the ten largest. The sample consisted of blood. The clonotype comes from a man in his thirties or forties in good health. The rearrangement joins TRBV3-1 (or the pseudogene TRBV3-2) to TRBJ2-3; 12 bases align to TRBD2. CDR3 loop: CASSQDLAGGIDTQYF. The CDR3 DNA sequence: TGTGCCAGCAGCCAAGACCTAGCGGGGGGGATTGATACGCAGTATTTT.